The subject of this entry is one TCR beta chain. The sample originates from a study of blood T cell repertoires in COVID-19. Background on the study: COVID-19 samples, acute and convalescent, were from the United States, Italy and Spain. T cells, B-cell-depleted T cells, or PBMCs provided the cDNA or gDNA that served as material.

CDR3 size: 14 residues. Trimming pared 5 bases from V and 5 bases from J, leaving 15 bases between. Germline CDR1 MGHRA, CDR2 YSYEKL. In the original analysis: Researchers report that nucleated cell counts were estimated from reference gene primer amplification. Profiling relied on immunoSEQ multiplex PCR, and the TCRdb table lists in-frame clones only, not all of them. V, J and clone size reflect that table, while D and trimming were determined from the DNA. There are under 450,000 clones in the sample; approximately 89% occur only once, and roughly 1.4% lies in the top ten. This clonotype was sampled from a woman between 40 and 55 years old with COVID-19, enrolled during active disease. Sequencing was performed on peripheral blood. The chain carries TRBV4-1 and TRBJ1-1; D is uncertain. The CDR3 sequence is CASSSPTARTEAFF. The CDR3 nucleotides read TGCGCCAGCAGCTCCCCCACGGCGCGGACTGAAGCTTTCTTT.